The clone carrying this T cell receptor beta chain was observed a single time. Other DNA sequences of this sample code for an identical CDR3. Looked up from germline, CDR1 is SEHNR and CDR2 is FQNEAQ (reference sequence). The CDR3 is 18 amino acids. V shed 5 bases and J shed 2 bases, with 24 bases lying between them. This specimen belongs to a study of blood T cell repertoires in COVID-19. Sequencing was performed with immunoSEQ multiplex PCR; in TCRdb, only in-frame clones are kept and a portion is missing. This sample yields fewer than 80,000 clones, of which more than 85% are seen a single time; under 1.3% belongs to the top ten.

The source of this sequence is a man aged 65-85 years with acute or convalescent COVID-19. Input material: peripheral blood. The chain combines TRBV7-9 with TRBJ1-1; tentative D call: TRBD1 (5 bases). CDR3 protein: CASSPSLWPGWENTEAFF. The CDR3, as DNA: TGTGCCAGCAGCCCATCCCTATGGCCAGGGTGGGAAAACACTGAAGCTTTCTTT.